Described below is a single T cell receptor (beta chain) sequence and its context. Authors' methods: It was from reference gene primer amplification that nucleated cell counts were estimated. Only in-frame clones appear in the TCRdb table, and some are missing; sequencing was by immunoSEQ multiplex PCR. V and J calls and clone size are those listed in that table; D and trimming were worked out from the DNA. The data contain roughly 700,000 clones, around 90% of them singletons. The sample belongs to a study of blood T cell repertoires in COVID-19. Study overall: The samples span acute and convalescent COVID-19 from the United States, Italy and Spain. PBMCs, B-cell-depleted T cells, or T cells were the source of the cDNA or gDNA that made up the material.

The germline V gene has CDR1 LNHDA and CDR2 SQIVND (reference sequence). This CDR3 spans 15 amino acids. Trimming cost V 1 base and J 4 bases, with 13 bases left between them. The chain joins TRBV19 to TRBJ1-1, with D hard to call. Sequenced: peripheral blood. The sequence derives from a woman younger than 30 with acute or convalescent COVID-19. The CDR3 region is CASSIVAGVSTEAFF. Here the CDR3 DNA reads TGTGCCAGTAGTATAGTCGCAGGCGTGAGCACTGAAGCTTTCTTT.